This note documents a single T cell receptor beta chain sequence. Method: immunoSEQ multiplex PCR; TCRdb's copy keeps in-frame clones and lacks some. The sample has approximately 1.9 million clones, 93% seen once. Naive CD8 populations comprised CD45RO-negative cells positively selected for CCR7, excluding terminally differentiated effector memory CD45RA+ cells. V was clipped by 3 bases and J by 3 bases; unmatched bases: 13. Germline CDR1 reads SGDLS; CDR2 reads YYNGEE. This CDR3 spans 18 amino acids. These data are taken from a study of shared clonotypes between healthy human individuals. This receptor was obtained from a man between 18 and 29 years old in good health. Some clones in this sample may be carry-over from other donors' samples. The chain employs TRBV9 and TRBJ2-1; 9 bases map to TRBD2. Sequences were obtained from naive CD8+ T cells from PBMCs. Here the CDR3 DNA reads TGTGCCAGCAGCGGAGGCGGGAGGGCTAGCGCTTTCTACAATGAGCAGTTCTTC. This translates into CASSGGGRASAFYNEQFF.